The sequence of this TCR beta chain was determined in a study of tumor and adjacent non-tumor tissue in lung cancer. Turning to the study itself: Around 4 million productive TCRbeta reads were obtained per sample on average.

Worth noting for this clonotype: Germline is not matched at one junction end, which may reflect a read error.

This sample's RNA came from whole unsorted tissue. The normal lung tissue was taken more than 3 cm from the tumor edge. A modified ARM-PCR protocol with three rounds of nested PCR amplified TCRbeta. TCRdb re-called the multiplex PCR reads with MiXCR, one entry per CDR3 protein. The sample lists some 100,000 distinct CDR3 sequences; 80% were seen once. This CDR3 spans 15 amino acids. Germline V CDR1 and CDR2: MNHEY, SVGAGI. This chain joins TRBV6-5 and TRBJ2-1, with D perhaps TRBD2 (5 bases). The sequence was obtained from a man between 60 and 75 years old with small cell lung cancer. The specimen sequenced was distant non-tumor lung tissue. Here the CDR3 DNA reads TGTTCCAGCAGTTACTCAGTGGGAGTGGGTAATGAGCAGTTCTTC. It codes for CSSSYSVGVGNEQFF.